This T cell receptor (beta chain) was identified during a study of human T cells and chemical hapten exposure (dated by TCRdb to 2020 to 2022). Background for the entire study: For sensitization, 2% DPC in acetone was applied to a 2 cm by 2 cm area of upper inner arm skin. Patients additionally received weekly therapeutic DPC doses to the scalp throughout the approximately 24-week study period. Patch testing was performed on the upper back with Finn chambers containing 0.01% DPC, and the patch tests were scored after 6 days according to International Contact Dermatitis Research Group standards. The mostly female patient cohort included alopecia areata with under or over 50% scalp involvement, alopecia totalis and alopecia universalis. Libraries were pooled for sequencing, and variation in per-sample TCR yields was attributed mainly to small differences in library volumes within the pool. This study followed changes in the peripheral blood TCR repertoire in vivo during primary and secondary sensitization of alopecia patients to the hapten diphenylcyclopropenone (DPC). Blood samples were taken from patients before sensitization (week 0) and at 2, 6 and about 24 weeks after DPC sensitization. About 30 alopecia patients provided blood for TCR sequencing at one to four time points (pre-sensitization, 2, 6 and 24 weeks). General findings and caveats noted by the study authors: The number of TCRs above 1 in 1000 frequency did not change with DPC sensitization; there was no evidence of global repertoire structure alterations. Compared with pre-sensitization or healthy control sets, expanded TCRs formed significantly more large CDR3 similarity clusters, which is consistent with antigen-driven responses. Because all patients had alopecia, a presumed autoimmune disease, the immune response of the patients might differ from that of healthy individuals. Patch test score correlated positively with the number of PT1 expanded TCRs, reaching significance at thresholds 8, 16 and 32 but not at 4. After repeated subsampling, changes were observed in the strength of the expansion versus patch-test correlation and in the threshold at which the correlation became significant.

The sample's time point label, in plain terms: pre-sensitization, week 0. The treatment or condition tag for this specimen amounts to: therapeutic diphenylcyclopropenone sensitization with weekly scalp DPC. At each patch-test visit, blood was drawn before the patch test was applied. To be eligible, patients had to be aged 18 to 70, diagnosed with alopecia and judged suitable for DPC therapy, while pregnant patients were excluded. Unfractionated whole blood was collected in Tempus Blood RNA tubes, and total RNA was extracted from that blood. V lost 4 bases and J lost 1 base; the stretch between them is 11 bases long. The CDR3 holds 14 amino acids from the cysteine to the phenylalanine. The sequence is cut down to CDR3 DNA, 42 bases in frame from base 1. The germline V gene provides CDR1 SGDLS and CDR2 YYNGEE. The protocol used for the library was RACE. The listed sequencing device is NextSeq 500. During library preparation, unique molecular identifiers were attached to individual cDNA molecules so that TCRs could be counted quantitatively and reproducibly. Both TCR alpha and TCR beta chains were sequenced from each blood RNA sample. The authors' pipeline ran thus. A median of approximately 100,000 TCRs per sample was observed, with a range of 23,224 to 690,600. The Decombinator software suite was used to annotate V, J and CDR3 in the TCR reads. Every sample was subsampled to the same number of TCRs (28,000) for the PS versus PT1 abundance plots. TCRs were defined as expanded if absent before sensitization and observed at least eight times at the 2-week time point. TCRdb redid the processing of the public reads, applying fastp at Q25 and MiXCR, and retained in-frame beta chains. Every CDR3 protein is listed once, alongside the most common genes and DNA of its rows. It is TCRdb's table, rather than the study itself, that gives the V and J calls and clone size. Recorded for this sample are approximately 370,000 distinct CDR3 sequences; around 5.5% of them occurred a single time. The ten largest clonotypes hold around 8.6% of the sample.

There are many counts of this clonotype. Its antigen is still unknown. Per-nucleotide qualities are absent, and no much larger clonotype sits a single base away. The V gene is TRBV9 and the J gene is TRBJ1-1, with no confident D gene call. The receptor was isolated from a woman younger than 30 with alopecia areata. Some clones in this sample may be carry-over from other donors' samples. Source: whole blood, taken in connection with sensitization to the hapten diphenylcyclopropenone (DPC). The CDR3 corresponds to CASSSVPGNTEAFF. The DNA sequence follows: TGTGCCAGCAGCTCCGTACCAGGGAACACTGAAGCTTTCTTT.